Listed below are T cell receptor beta chains from one sample, sequenced in a study of blood T cells in healthy people across ages. TCRdb itself ran the 5' RACE reads through MiXCR, one entry per CDR3 protein. The sample contains about 570,000 distinct CDR3 sequences, around a quarter of which appear only once. These data also formed part of another study, on T cells of mothers and their children.

Sequencing was carried out using blood. All receptors derive from a boy between 2 and 15 years old in good health. Each CDR3 is given with its conserved first and last residue. A D gene is named only where the DNA matches it firmly. Some rows have no size entry. The others give once, few or many, or a class for an expanded clone.

V gene	clone size	D gene	J gene	CDR3 length	CDR3 protein	CDR3 DNA
TRBV29-1	.	TRBD1	TRBJ2-5	15	CSVGLWDRGRETQYF	TGCAGCGTGGGATTATGGGACAGGGGACGAGAGACCCAGTACTTC
TRBV6-1	.	.	TRBJ2-7	16	CASSDPPYEKTYEQYF	TGTGCCAGCAGTGACCCCCCCTATGAGAAGACCTACGAGCAGTACTTC
TRBV7-2	few	TRBD1	TRBJ1-4	15	CASSPVTGGREKLFF	TGTGCCAGCAGCCCAGTGACAGGGGGCAGAGAAAAACTGTTTTTT
TRBV15	.	TRBD1	TRBJ1-2	14	CATSRTQGAGGYTF	TGTGCCACCAGCAGAACACAGGGGGCGGGGGGCTACACCTTC
TRBV29-1	.	.	TRBJ2-2	13	CSGSGANTGELFF	TGCAGCGGCTCGGGGGCGAACACCGGGGAGCTGTTTTTT
TRBV28	few	.	TRBJ2-1	12	CASRDSGNEQFF	TGTGCCAGCCGGGATTCCGGCAATGAGCAGTTCTTC
TRBV5-1	few	TRBD1	TRBJ1-1	17	CASSLEPWGQSNTEAFF	TGCGCCAGCAGCTTAGAGCCCTGGGGACAGTCGAACACTGAAGCTTTCTTT
TRBV27	.	TRBD2	TRBJ2-1	18	CASSPGLAGPSSYNEQFF	TGTGCCAGCAGCCCGGGACTAGCGGGCCCTTCCTCCTACAATGAGCAGTTCTTC
TRBV12-3/TRBV12-4	.	.	TRBJ2-1	12	CASSSGRDEQFF	TGTGCCAGCAGCTCGGGACGGGATGAGCAGTTCTTC
TRBV20-1	few	.	TRBJ2-3	14	CSARGSGVADTQYF	TGCAGTGCTAGGGGGTCAGGGGTGGCAGATACGCAGTATTTT
TRBV12-3/TRBV12-4	few	.	TRBJ2-7	14	CASSLLGQTYEQYF	TGTGCCAGCAGTTTATTGGGGCAGACCTACGAGCAGTACTTC
TRBV9	.	TRBD2	TRBJ2-7	14	CASSVGLAEHEQYF	TGTGCCAGCAGCGTCGGACTAGCGGAGCACGAGCAGTACTTC
TRBV6-2/TRBV6-3	few	.	TRBJ2-7	13	CASSYVGGYEQYF	TGTGCCAGCAGTTACGTTGGCGGCTACGAGCAGTACTTC
TRBV20-1	few	.	TRBJ1-6	14	CSALTGMNNSPLHF	TGCAGTGCGCTTACAGGCATGAACAATTCACCCCTCCACTTT
TRBV10-3	.	.	TRBJ2-3	12	CAAGDLGDTQYF	TGTGCCGCCGGAGATTTGGGAGATACGCAGTATTTT
TRBV7-9	.	.	TRBJ1-1	14	CASSFSSLNTEAFF	TGTGCCAGCAGCTTTTCCTCCCTGAACACTGAAGCTTTCTTT